The 20 T cell receptor beta chains reported below all come from one sample, sequenced in a study of T cells after yellow fever vaccination. TCRdb ran MiXCR on the 5' RACE reads and lists one entry per CDR3 protein. The table has some 80,000 distinct CDR3 sequences, about an eighth seen once; the top ten hold around 25%. The sample in question was CD8+ T cells not binding an NS4B(214-222) dextramer, sorted from PBMCs, obtained 21 days after the first yellow fever vaccination. These receptors were taken from a young man who received the YFV17D yellow fever vaccine.

This rearrangement joins TRBV5-1 to TRBJ1-4; D gene uncertain. CDR1 and CDR2 (germline): SGHRS, YFSETQ. Trimming removed 1 base from V and 7 bases from J, with 14 bases in between. This CDR3 region has 15 residues. In DNA form, the CDR3 reads TGCGCCAGCAGCTTGTCAAGGGCCCCGGGTGAAAAACTGTTTTTT. This codes for CASSLSRAPGEKLFF.

There are a few counts of this clonotype. The chain employs TRBV20-1 and TRBJ2-7, with 10 bases aligning to TRBD2. The CDR3 is made up of 14 amino acids. Germline trimming cut 5 bases from V and 5 bases from J; bases unmatched to any gene: 9. Germline assignment: CDR1 DFQATT and CDR2 SNEGSKA (reference sequence). As DNA, the CDR3 is TGCAGTGCTGTGAGCGGGGGGGCTCTAAACGAGCAGTACGTC. It translates to CSAVSGGALNEQYV.

The J gene is TRBJ1-2, the V gene TRBV20-1; D is unclear. Trimming left V 0 bases short and J 0 bases short, with 11 bases between. CDR1 DFQATT and CDR2 SNEGSKA come from the germline V gene (reference sequence). The CDR3 spans 15 residues. CDR3 coding DNA: TGCAGTGCTAGAGATCAGGACTCTACTAACTATGGCTACACCTTC. Translation: CSARDQDSTNYGYTF.

This rearrangement joins TRBV11-1 to TRBJ2-5; D is ambiguous. V lost 6 bases to trimming and J lost 5 bases, with 10 bases between them. The V gene's germline CDR1 is SGHAT and CDR2 FQDESV (reference sequence). This CDR3 region has 12 residues. CDR3 sequence (DNA): TGTGCCAGCAGTACACGCTATGAGACCCAGTACTTC. Its protein is CASSTRYETQYF.

The rearrangement uses TRBV3-1 and TRBJ2-7; D not resolved. The CDR3 is 15 residues long. The ends were cut back, 11 bases at V and 3 bases at J, with 23 bases in the middle. Germline V gives CDR1 LGHDT, CDR2 YNNKEL (reference sequence). The CDR3 sequence is CASCQTLSTVYEQYF. The CDR3, as DNA: TGTGCCTCCTGCCAAACCCTTTCAACCGTCTACGAGCAGTACTTC.

The chain is built from TRBV7-6 and TRBJ2-3; perhaps TRBD2 as D (5 bases). Germline V lookup: CDR1 SGHVS, CDR2 FNYEAQ. The CDR3 is 14 amino acids. V lost 5 bases, J lost 5 bases, and 14 bases lay in between. Here the CDR3 reads CASSRSGSRDTQYF. Here the CDR3 DNA reads TGTGCCAGCAGCCGCAGCGGTTCTAGAGATACGCAGTATTTT.

This clonotype showed up just a few times. CDR3 sequence (DNA): TGTGCCAGCAGTTGGGCGGGGAAACTGTTTTTT. Amino acids: CASSWAGKLFF. This chain connects TRBV6-5 to TRBJ1-4; D not resolved. Germline values: CDR1 MNHEY, CDR2 SVGAGI. V was pared by 4 bases and J by 11 bases, with 8 bases between. This CDR3 region has 11 residues.

The CDR3 sequence: CASSEAGFTDEKLFF. For the CDR3, the DNA is TGTGCCAGCAGTGAAGCAGGGTTTACGGATGAAAAACTGTTTTTT. The rearrangement uses TRBV2 and TRBJ1-4; D not certain. Between the trimmed V and J ends, which lost 0 bases and 6 bases, there was a span of 11 bases. The length of the CDR3 is 15 residues. From germline, CDR1 is SNHLY and CDR2 FYNNEI. Looking up the rest from reference TRBV2 and TRBJ1-4 gives the full variable domain: EPEVTQTPSHQVTQMGQEVILRCVPISNHLYFYWYRQILGQKVEFLVSFYNNEISEKSEIFDDQFSVERPDGSNFTLKIRSTKLEDSAMYFCASSEAGFTDEKLFFGSGTQLSVL.

The V gene is TRBV6-2 or TRBV6-3, the J gene TRBJ2-3; weak D call: TRBD2 (5 bases). The germline V gene has CDR1 MNHEY and CDR2 SVGEGT. V shed 3 bases and J shed 4 bases, with 11 bases lying between them. This CDR3 comprises 14 residues. The CDR3 DNA is TGTGCCAGCAGTTATCGAGCGGCAGCAGATACGCAGTATTTT. Protein sequence: CASSYRAAADTQYF.

This clonotype was counted a few times. The rearrangement uses TRBV7-2 and TRBJ2-7, with 7 bases aligning to TRBD2. V lost 3 bases to trimming and J lost 4 bases; unmatched junction nucleotides: 3. Germline V gene lookup returns CDR1 SGHTA and CDR2 FQGNSA. The length of the CDR3 is 13 residues. The CDR3 DNA sequence: TGTGCCAGCAGCTTGGGAGGGTATTACGAGCAGTACTTC. This gives the protein CASSLGGYYEQYF.

The sample holds a few counts of this clonotype. V and J are TRBV4-2 and TRBJ1-5; no clear D gene. V dropped 2 bases and J dropped 3 bases, with 11 bases sitting between them. Looked up from germline, CDR1 is LGHNA and CDR2 is YNFKEQ. This CDR3 has 15 amino acids. This CDR3 reads CASSQREGYNQPQHF. Here the CDR3 DNA reads TGTGCCAGCAGCCAACGTGAGGGTTACAATCAGCCCCAGCATTTT.

The rearrangement uses TRBV5-1 and TRBJ2-7; perhaps TRBD1 as D (6 bases). The ends were cut back, 0 bases at V and 0 bases at J, with 13 bases in the middle. The CDR3 spans 16 residues. Germline CDR1 and CDR2: SGHRS and YFSETQ. CDR3 amino acids: CASSLEGQGTSYEQYV. The CDR3 DNA reads TGCGCCAGCAGCTTGGAGGGTCAGGGGACCTCCTACGAGCAGTACGTC.

The rearrangement links TRBV7-8 to TRBJ1-1; D gene ambiguous. CDR1 is SGHVS, CDR2 FQNEAQ, per germline. V gave up 5 bases and J gave up 4 bases, with 14 bases separating them. This CDR3 contains 14 residues. The CDR3 reads CASSVSTTGTEAFF. Written as DNA, the CDR3 is TGTGCCAGCAGCGTGAGTACCACGGGCACTGAAGCTTTCTTT.

This clonotype was seen more than once but under ten times. This chain joins TRBV6-5 and TRBJ2-2; D is perhaps TRBD1 (6 bases). The CDR3 extends over 15 amino acids. Germline V lookup: CDR1 MNHEY, CDR2 SVGAGI. Trimming took off 2 bases at V and 6 bases at J, with 13 bases between the two ends. CDR3 sequence reads: CASSYRTAWAGELFF. In nucleotides, the CDR3 is TGTGCCAGCAGTTACCGGACAGCTTGGGCCGGGGAGCTGTTTTTT.

This clonotype was detected only a few times. The chain combines TRBV21-1 with TRBJ2-2; the table calls TRBD2, which could not be checked here. TRBV21-1 is flagged as a pseudogene. This CDR3 region has 17 residues. DNA for the CDR3: TGTGCCAGCAGCGCCAGGGAGGGAAACACGAACACCGGGGAGCTGTTTTTT. Translation gives CASSAREGNTNTGELFF.

This clonotype was found a few times. The chain joins TRBV27 to TRBJ2-2; no reliable D call. V lost 4 bases and J 6 bases, leaving 6 bases between the germline ends. Germline V gene data show CDR1 as MNHEY and CDR2 as SMNVEV (reference sequence). This CDR3 contains 12 residues. This chain's CDR3 is CASSSFPGELFF. The CDR3 nucleotides read TGTGCCAGCAGTTCCTTCCCCGGGGAGCTGTTTTTT.

Concerning this clonotype: The junction and the germline gene differ at one end; a read error may be behind it. The CDR3 protein is CAISESLAKTGELFF. The CDR3 DNA is TGTGCCATCAGTGAGTCCCTGGCGAAGACCGGGGAGCTGTTTTTT. This chain joins TRBV10-3 and TRBJ2-2; D gene unclear. The CDR3 runs to 15 residues. CDR1 and CDR2 (germline): ENHRY, SYGVKD.

This chain joins TRBV5-6 and TRBJ2-5; no clear D gene. Germline V lookup: CDR1 SGHDT, CDR2 YYEEEE. This CDR3 is 13 amino acids long. V shed 3 bases and J shed 5 bases, with 11 bases lying between them. The CDR3 loop reads CASSSGFGETQYF. The CDR3 DNA sequence: TGTGCCAGCAGCTCAGGATTTGGGGAGACCCAGTACTTC.

The V and J genes are TRBV2 and TRBJ1-1, with 10 bases lining up with TRBD1. This CDR3 is built from 13 residues. Germline V CDR1 and CDR2: SNHLY, FYNNEI. Losses at the gene ends were 4 bases for V and 7 bases for J; bases not matched to a gene: 3. The DNA for the CDR3 is TGTGCCAGCAGTGTGGACAGGGGGGGTGAAGCTTTCTTT. It codes for CASSVDRGGEAFF.

This clonotype was picked up a small number of times. This chain connects TRBV4-1 to TRBJ2-5; 9 positions match TRBD2. The V gene end was trimmed by 6 bases and the J gene end by 0 bases; junction bases not matched to a gene: 5. This CDR3 contains 15 residues. Germline-derived CDR1 and CDR2 are MGHRA and YSYEKL. The chain's CDR3 is CASRSSGEYQETQYF. CDR3 nucleotide sequence: TGCGCCAGCAGGTCTAGCGGGGAGTACCAAGAGACCCAGTACTTC.